Below, one T cell receptor beta chain is given with its context. Its antigen is unknown. CDR1 SEHNR and CDR2 FQNEAQ come from the germline V gene (reference sequence). V lost 1 base, J lost 4 bases, and 11 bases lay in between. The CDR3 length is 14 residues. This specimen comes from a study of beta chain features in type 1 diabetes. Reverse transcribing all isolated RNA meant expressed TCRB transcripts were sequenced. Clones were sequenced by immunoSEQ multiplex PCR, and TCRdb holds only the in-frame ones, with some missing. The sample carries some 280,000 clones, around an eighth recorded once. Findings and caveats of the study: Naive, central memory and Treg TCRB repertoires appeared more alike in patients than in healthy donors. All four CD4+ subsets of Type 1 diabetes patients contained TCRB CDR3s that were moderately but significantly shorter.

The V gene is TRBV7-9, the J gene TRBJ2-7; a possible D gene is TRBD2 (5 bases). This receptor was obtained from a man aged 30 to 39 with type 1 diabetes. The sample taken for sequencing was naive CD4+ T cells from blood. CDR3 amino acids: CASSLGGAGYEQYF. DNA of the CDR3: TGTGCCAGCAGCTTAGGGGGTGCGGGTTACGAGCAGTACTTC. The complete variable domain, with remaining parts taken from reference TRBV7-9 and TRBJ2-7, reads DTGVSQNPRHKITKRGQNVTFRCDPISEHNRLYWYRQTLGQGPEFLTYFQNEAQLEKSRLLSDRFSAERPKGSFSTLEIQRTEQGDSAMYLCASSLGGAGYEQYFGPGTRLTVT.